What follows is one T cell receptor beta chain and its context. Germline lookup yields CDR1 SGHDT and CDR2 YYEEEE. The CDR3 is 14 amino acids. Trimming removed 2 bases at V and 5 bases at J, with 13 bases between. This entry belongs to a study of T cell responses to AZD1222 COVID-19 vaccine. The method was immunoSEQ multiplex PCR; TCRdb's version includes in-frame clones alone and lacks a portion of them. Here the sample spans roughly 84,000 clones, 70% to 90% being singletons. The rearrangement joins TRBV5-6 to TRBJ1-2; the D is unclear. The receptor comes from an adult who received the AZD1222 COVID-19 vaccine. This sample comprised peripheral blood, obtained 28 days after the second AZD1222 dose. The CDR3 DNA sequence: TGTGCCAGCAGCTTTAAGGGCACCCCGTATGGCTACACCTTC. As protein: CASSFKGTPYGYTF.